This TCR beta chain originates from a study of cytomegalovirus exposure and HLA in healthy donors. Trimming stripped 3 bases from V and 0 bases from J, with 12 bases between. The CDR3 length is 16 residues. The study, taken as a whole, reports: Differences between HLA loci emerged in a later analysis of TCR association rates, with DRB1 most and HLA-C fewest. Prior analysis indicated that the majority of TCR beta V segments exhibited productivity approximately 87% or approximately 30% of the time. Judged likely to be a sequencing artifact was a cluster of highly shared sequence variants.

The study ran its PCR with 60 Vbeta and 13 Jbeta primers. Original analysis: There were 80 million or so unique TCR beta chains by a later count, and about 11 million of them were shared. Produced via immunoSEQ multiplex PCR; TCRdb's table is partial and in-frame only. The V and J calls and clone size were taken over from that table, and D and trimming were inferred from the DNA. The profile covers tens of thousands of clones, with 55% to 75% appearing a single time and roughly an eighth taken by the ten largest. This clone was counted between two and nine times. Its cognate antigen is unknown. This TCR came from a woman aged 40 to 50 in good health and CMV-seropositive. V and J are TRBV23-1 and TRBJ1-5; D perhaps matches TRBD1 (6 bases). Being an ORF, TRBV23-1 has a function that is uncertain. Sample: PBMCs. CDR3 sequence (DNA): TGCGCCAGCAGTCACCAGGGGTCCTATAGCAATCAGCCCCAGCATTTT. This translates into CASSHQGSYSNQPQHF.